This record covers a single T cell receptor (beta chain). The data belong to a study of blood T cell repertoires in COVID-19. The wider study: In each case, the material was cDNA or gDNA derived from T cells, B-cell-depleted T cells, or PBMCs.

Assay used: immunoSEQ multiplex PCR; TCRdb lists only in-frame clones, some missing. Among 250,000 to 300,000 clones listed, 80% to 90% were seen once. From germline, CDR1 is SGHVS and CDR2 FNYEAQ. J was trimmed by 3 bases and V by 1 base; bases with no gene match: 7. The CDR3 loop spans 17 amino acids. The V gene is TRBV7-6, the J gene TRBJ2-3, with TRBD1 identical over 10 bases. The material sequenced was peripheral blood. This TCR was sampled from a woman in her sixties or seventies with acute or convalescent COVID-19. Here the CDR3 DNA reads TGTGCCAGCAGCTTAGGACAGGGGGCGCCGTTGACAGATACGCAGTATTTT. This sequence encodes CASSLGQGAPLTDTQYF.